The clone carrying this T cell receptor (beta chain) was seen a few times. CDR3 length: 13 residues. The germline V gene encodes CDR1 SQVTM and CDR2 ANQGSEA. Trimming took 5 bases from V and 4 from J; bases not matched to a gene: 7. The data derive from a study of blood T cells in healthy people across ages. The second PCR ran about 6 to 12 cycles with a sample-barcoded 5' primer and J-beta primers. TCRdb redid the calling of the 5' RACE reads with MiXCR, one entry per CDR3 protein. The table records 750,000 to 850,000 distinct CDR3 sequences, around a quarter of them present only once. The sample was also linked to a second study, of T cells of mothers and their children.

This chain links TRBV29-1 with TRBJ2-7, with 8 bases that match TRBD1. The sequenced sample was blood. The receptor was isolated from a boy younger than 18 in good health. The CDR3 protein is CSVHKGQEYEQYF. The CDR3 bases are TGCAGCGTTCATAAGGGACAGGAATACGAGCAGTACTTC.